These T cell receptor beta chains were read from a single sample in a study of blood T cells in healthy people across ages. TCRdb reprocessed the 5' RACE reads via MiXCR and lists one record per CDR3 protein. Of just under 750,000 distinct CDR3 sequences listed, about a fifth were seen once; the top ten hold approximately 20%. Sequences were obtained from blood. Every receptor here comes from a man aged 65 to 79 in good health. The CDR3 runs from the conserved cysteine through the conserved F or W. D genes are given only for firm matches. Part of the rows lack a size; the others show once, few, many or a class for expanded clones.

d_call,v_call,clone_size,j_call,cdr3_aa,cdr3_nt
NA,TRBV9,few,TRBJ1-1,CASSQLGSVNTEAFF,TGTGCCAGCAGCCAGCTGGGATCCGTGAACACTGAAGCTTTCTTT
TRBD2,TRBV29-1,once,TRBJ2-7,CSVAAGAPTRQYF,TGCAGCGTCGCAGCGGGGGCTCCTACGAGGCAGTACTTC
NA,TRBV5-8,few,TRBJ2-3,CASSLGREPDTQYF,TGTGCCAGCAGCTTGGGACGGGAGCCAGATACGCAGTATTTT
TRBD2,TRBV7-2,few,TRBJ2-3,CASSRGTSQLGDTQYF,TGTGCCAGCAGCCGCGGGACTAGCCAATTGGGAGATACGCAGTATTTT
TRBD2,TRBV6-1,NA,TRBJ2-1,CASYGTGGNPDAYNEQFF,TGTGCCAGCTATGGTACGGGAGGTAACCCCGACGCTTACAATGAGCAGTTCTTC
NA,TRBV12-3/TRBV12-4,NA,TRBJ1-4,CASSQTGTAVKLFF,TGTGCCAGCAGTCAGACCGGGACCGCGGTAAAACTGTTTTTT
NA,TRBV9,NA,TRBJ1-6,CASSGGGSYNSPLHF,TGTGCCAGCAGCGGAGGGGGATCCTATAATTCACCCCTCCACTTT
NA,TRBV27,few,TRBJ1-1,CASSLNRWNTEAFF,TGTGCCAGCAGTTTGAATAGGTGGAACACTGAAGCTTTCTTT
NA,TRBV29-1,few,TRBJ2-6,CSVEDLGFSGANVLTF,TGCAGCGTTGAAGATCTCGGGTTCTCTGGGGCCAACGTCCTGACTTTC
NA,TRBV5-1,NA,TRBJ2-5,CASSLRVLAGAEETQYF,TGCGCCAGCAGCTTGCGGGTTCTTGCAGGGGCCGAAGAGACCCAGTACTTC
NA,TRBV12-5,NA,TRBJ2-1,CASGSGESSYNEQFF,TGTGCTAGTGGCTCGGGGGAAAGCTCCTACAATGAGCAGTTCTTC
NA,TRBV10-3,NA,TRBJ2-5,CAISESDQETQYF,TGTGCCATCAGTGAGTCGGACCAAGAGACCCAGTACTTC
NA,TRBV6-6,NA,TRBJ1-2,CASSSLSNYCYTF,TGTGCCAGCAGTTCCTTATCTAACTATTGCTACACCTTC
NA,TRBV29-1,NA,TRBJ2-5,CSVPVRSQETQYF,TGCAGCGTCCCCGTTCGAAGTCAAGAGACCCAGTACTTC
NA,TRBV7-2,few,TRBJ1-2,CASSLAQRSHGYTF,TGTGCCAGCAGCTTAGCGCAGAGGTCCCATGGCTACACCTTC
TRBD1,TRBV7-2,NA,TRBJ2-3,CASSLMGQSTDTQYF,TGTGCCAGCAGCTTAATGGGACAGTCCACAGATACGCAGTATTTT
NA,TRBV10-1,few,TRBJ2-7,CASSVGEYEQYF,TGCGCCAGCAGTGTAGGAGAGTACGAGCAGTACTTC
NA,TRBV29-1,few,TRBJ2-3,CSEGSVFGADTQYF,TGCAGCGAGGGTTCAGTTTTCGGGGCAGATACGCAGTATTTT
NA,TRBV18,many,TRBJ2-3,CASSLSGPSGDTQYF,TGTGCCAGCTCACTATCCGGGCCCTCCGGAGATACGCAGTATTTT
TRBD1,TRBV6-5,few,TRBJ1-2,CASSYSRGGAFYGYTF,TGTGCCAGCAGTTACTCGAGAGGGGGCGCGTTCTATGGCTACACCTTC
NA,TRBV20-1,few,TRBJ2-1,CSARRASSYNEQFF,TGCAGTGCTAGGAGAGCTAGCTCCTACAATGAGCAGTTCTTC
NA,TRBV5-1,many,TRBJ1-1,CASSLVGAGPNTEAFF,TGCGCCAGCAGCTTGGTGGGGGCAGGGCCGAACACTGAAGCTTTCTTT
NA,TRBV2,NA,TRBJ2-1,CASRGRDYNEQFF,TGTGCCAGCAGAGGCCGGGACTACAATGAGCAGTTCTTC
NA,TRBV12-3/TRBV12-4,many,TRBJ1-2,CASTPQGDYGYTF,TGTGCCAGCACCCCTCAGGGAGACTATGGCTACACCTTC
NA,TRBV5-5,NA,TRBJ2-1,CASSLGVDEQFF,TGTGCCAGCAGCTTGGGAGTCGATGAGCAGTTCTTC
NA,TRBV20-1,NA,TRBJ2-4,CSASVVWRDGAKNIQYF,TGCAGTGCTAGCGTCGTCTGGCGGGACGGAGCCAAAAACATTCAGTACTTC
NA,TRBV7-2,once,TRBJ2-7,CASSSTPYYEQYF,TGTGCCAGCAGCTCGACTCCTTACTACGAGCAGTACTTC
NA,TRBV18,NA,TRBJ2-4,CASSPIGGFKNIQYF,TGTGCCAGCTCACCAATAGGAGGGTTTAAAAACATTCAGTACTTC
NA,TRBV25-1,NA,TRBJ1-5,CASSGRNQPQHF,TGTGCCAGCAGTGGGCGAAATCAGCCCCAGCATTTT
NA,TRBV11-3,NA,TRBJ1-1,CASSLARTEAFF,TGTGCCAGCAGCTTGGCGAGGACTGAAGCTTTCTTT
NA,TRBV5-1,many,TRBJ1-2,CASSLDRANYGYTF,TGCGCCAGCAGCTTGGACAGGGCTAACTATGGCTACACCTTC
TRBD1,TRBV9,NA,TRBJ1-1,CASSVTPGTANTEAFF,TGTGCCAGCAGCGTTACGCCTGGGACAGCGAACACTGAAGCTTTCTTT
TRBD1,TRBV11-2,NA,TRBJ2-4,CASSLIRGRGHIQYF,TGTGCCAGCAGCTTAATCAGGGGGCGAGGACACATTCAGTACTTC
NA,TRBV7-9,NA,TRBJ2-1,CASSFLDGDEQFF,TGTGCCAGCAGCTTCCTAGACGGGGATGAGCAGTTCTTC
NA,TRBV10-3,NA,TRBJ2-3,CAISGPAGLGTDTQYF,TGTGCCATCAGTGGCCCCGCAGGTCTCGGCACAGATACGCAGTATTTT
TRBD1,TRBV6-6,few,TRBJ2-3,CASSYAGQGGTDTQYF,TGTGCCAGCAGTTACGCGGGACAGGGGGGCACAGATACGCAGTATTTT
TRBD1,TRBV30,NA,TRBJ1-6,CAWAPGQETLRPLNSPLHF,TGTGCCTGGGCTCCTGGACAGGAGACCCTGAGGCCTCTAAATTCACCCCTCCACTTT
TRBD1,TRBV9,few,TRBJ1-2,CASSVEGTDYGYTF,TGTGCCAGCAGCGTAGAAGGGACAGATTATGGCTACACCTTC
NA,TRBV20-1,few,TRBJ1-5,CSALSRGNQPQHF,TGCAGTGCATTAAGCAGGGGCAATCAGCCCCAGCATTTT
TRBD2,TRBV12-3/TRBV12-4,NA,TRBJ2-6,CASSSWEGTSSGANVLTF,TGTGCCAGCAGCTCTTGGGAGGGGACCAGCTCTGGGGCCAACGTCCTGACTTTC
NA,TRBV6-5,NA,TRBJ1-2,CASSNQRGTGYGYTF,TGTGCCAGCAGTAACCAAAGAGGGACCGGTTATGGCTACACCTTC
TRBD1,TRBV5-5,NA,TRBJ2-5,CASSLDPGGEKTQYF,TGTGCCAGCAGCTTGGATCCAGGGGGCGAGAAGACCCAGTACTTC
TRBD1,TRBV5-1,few,TRBJ1-2,CASSPEGATVNTF,TGCGCCAGCAGCCCGGAGGGGGCTACGGTAAACACCTTC
NA,TRBV29-1,few,TRBJ1-1,CSVVQSGGTEAFF,TGCAGCGTTGTTCAGTCCGGGGGCACTGAAGCTTTCTTT
NA,TRBV15,few,TRBJ2-3,CATSRVSREGDTQYF,TGTGCCACCAGCAGAGTTAGCAGGGAAGGAGATACGCAGTATTTT
TRBD2,TRBV11-2,few,TRBJ2-5,CASSLVLAGGQQETSKAPQYF,TGTGCCAGCAGCTTAGTACTAGCGGGAGGGCAGCAAGAGACCTCAAAGGCCCCCCAGTACTTC
TRBD1,TRBV6-5,many,TRBJ1-2,CASSGQGNYGYTF,TGTGCCAGCAGTGGACAGGGGAACTATGGCTACACCTTC
TRBD1,TRBV7-6,NA,TRBJ2-7,CASSLEYPGQGSYEQYF,TGTGCCAGCAGCTTAGAATATCCGGGACAGGGAAGCTACGAGCAGTACTTC
TRBD2,TRBV5-1,few,TRBJ2-5,CASSLAASGYQETQYF,TGCGCTAGCAGCTTGGCCGCTAGCGGGTACCAAGAGACCCAGTACTTC
TRBD2,TRBV7-8,few,TRBJ2-4,CASSFGTAGGSKNIQYF,TGTGCCAGCAGCTTCGGTACAGCGGGAGGCTCGAAAAACATTCAGTACTTC
NA,TRBV24-1,NA,TRBJ2-5,CATEAQETQYF,TGTGCCACCGAGGCCCAAGAGACCCAGTACTTC
NA,TRBV12-3/TRBV12-4,few,TRBJ1-2,CASSPVQAVIYGYTF,TGTGCCAGCAGTCCCGTCCAAGCCGTGATCTATGGCTACACCTTC
TRBD2,TRBV7-2,few,TRBJ2-3,CASRRGGLDTQYF,TGTGCCAGCAGGCGGGGGGGTCTGGATACGCAGTATTTT
NA,TRBV7-6,NA,TRBJ2-3,CASSLLSGSDTQYF,TGTGCCAGCAGCTTACTCTCCGGAAGCGATACGCAGTATTTT
NA,TRBV5-1,NA,TRBJ1-5,CASSLGGPEYSNQPQHF,TGCGCCAGCAGCCTCGGGGGGCCCGAGTATAGCAATCAGCCCCAGCATTTT
TRBD1,TRBV3-1,NA,TRBJ1-6,CASKQGEVNSPLHF,TGTGCCAGCAAACAGGGGGAGGTTAATTCACCCCTCCACTTT